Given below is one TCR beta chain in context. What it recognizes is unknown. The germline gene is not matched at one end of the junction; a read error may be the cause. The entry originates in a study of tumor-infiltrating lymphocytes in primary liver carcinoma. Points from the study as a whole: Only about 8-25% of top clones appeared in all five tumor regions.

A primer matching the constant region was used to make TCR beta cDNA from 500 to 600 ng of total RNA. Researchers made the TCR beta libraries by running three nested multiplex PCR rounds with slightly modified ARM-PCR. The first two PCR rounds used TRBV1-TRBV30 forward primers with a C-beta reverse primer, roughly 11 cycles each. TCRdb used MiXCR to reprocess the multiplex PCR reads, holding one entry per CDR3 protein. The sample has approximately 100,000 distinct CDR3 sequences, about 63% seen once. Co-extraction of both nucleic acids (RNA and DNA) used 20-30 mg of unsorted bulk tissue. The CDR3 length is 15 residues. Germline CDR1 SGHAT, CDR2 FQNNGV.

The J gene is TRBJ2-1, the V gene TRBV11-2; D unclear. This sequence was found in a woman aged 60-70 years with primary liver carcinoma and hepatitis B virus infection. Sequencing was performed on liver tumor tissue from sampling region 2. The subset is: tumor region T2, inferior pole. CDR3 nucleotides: TGTGCCAACAGCTTGGATTGTAGCTCCTACAATGAGCAGTTCTTC. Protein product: CANSLDCSSYNEQFF.